The 18 T cell receptor beta chains reported below all come from one sample, sequenced in a study of regulatory T cells in long-lasting Graves disease. Time point in this sample: newly diagnosed GD, antithyroid drugs for less than 3 months. The TCR library was made from RNA extracted from PBMCs. Construction of the TCR beta libraries employed iRepertoire HTBI primers in conjunction with Arm-PCR of CDR3 regions. TCRdb called the multiplex PCR reads again in MiXCR, with one record for every CDR3 protein. The table has 500,000 to 700,000 distinct CDR3 sequences, 15% to 20% seen once. This sample was also put to use in a study of T cells in Graves' hyperthyroidism and ophthalmopathy.

The sequenced sample was peripheral blood mononuclear cells (PBMCs), obtained at new diagnosis, from a patient treated with antithyroid drugs. Every receptor here comes from a young woman with Graves disease.

The chain carries TRBV19 and TRBJ1-6; tentatively, D is TRBD1 (5 bases). Trimming took off 10 bases at V and 9 bases at J, with 22 bases between the two ends. Germline V gene lookup returns CDR1 LNHDA and CDR2 SQIVND (reference sequence). CDR3 length: 15 residues. CDR3 sequence: CATSAGTQISSPLHF. The CDR3 nucleotides read TGTGCCACGTCGGCCGGGACCCAGATTAGTTCACCCCTCCACTTT.

The chain couples TRBV18 to TRBJ2-7; 7 bases are shared with TRBD2. J gave up 6 bases and V 4 bases, and 6 bases lay outside the gene matches. This CDR3 region has 13 residues. Germline V gene sequence: CDR1 KGHSH, CDR2 LQKENI. The CDR3 DNA follows: TGTGCCAGCTCACAACAGACTAGCAGCGAGCAGTACTTC. This sequence encodes CASSQQTSSEQYF.

The V call is TRBV5-5, the J call TRBJ2-2; D ambiguous. Per germline, CDR1 SGHKS and CDR2 YYEKEE (reference sequence). V lost 1 base to trimming and J lost 4 bases, with 14 bases between them. CDR3 length equals 16 residues. The CDR3 DNA sequence: TGTGCCAGCAGCTTGCGCTCCCAGGTGGGCACCGGGGAGCTGTTTTTT. It encodes CASSLRSQVGTGELFF.

This clonotype came up many times. The genes are TRBV11-1 and TRBJ2-7; D uncertain. Trimming stripped 4 bases from V and 0 bases from J, with 10 bases between. The germline CDR1 and CDR2 sequences are SGHAT and FQDESV (reference sequence). This CDR3 spans 14 amino acids. CDR3 nucleotide sequence: TGTGCCAGCAGCTCAGTAATCTACTCCTACGAGCAGTACTTC. As protein: CASSSVIYSYEQYF.

This clonotype was seen a few times. The chain joins TRBV6-1 to TRBJ1-5, with D perhaps matching TRBD1 (5 bases). The CDR3 consists of 18 residues. With 5 bases removed from V and 0 bases from J, the gap between germline ends came to 20 bases. CDR1 is MNHNS and CDR2 is SASEGT in the germline V gene. CDR3 nucleotide sequence: TGTGCCAGCAGTCCCCTGCGGGGGGGAAGTTATAGCAATCAGCCCCAGCATTTT. Amino acids: CASSPLRGGSYSNQPQHF.

The rearrangement uses TRBV27 and TRBJ2-7; possible D gene TRBD2, 5 bases. Looked up from germline, CDR1 is MNHEY and CDR2 is SMNVEV (reference sequence). Trimming shortened V by 3 bases and J by 3 bases, and 12 bases separated the two germline ends. The CDR3 has 14 amino acids. The CDR3 nucleotides are TGTGCCAGCAGTTTTTTGGACTCGAACTACGAGCAGTACTTC. It translates to CASSFLDSNYEQYF.

This clonotype was observed a few times. V is TRBV5-1 and J is TRBJ2-7, with TRBD1 as a possible D gene (6 bases). The CDR3 consists of 12 residues. From germline, CDR1 is SGHRS and CDR2 YFSETQ. Trimming removed 7 bases from V and 0 bases from J, with 8 bases in between. The CDR3 DNA follows: TGCGCCAGCCGGGACACCTCCTACGAGCAGTACTTC. Protein sequence: CASRDTSYEQYF.

In the case of this clonotype: A much larger clone lies one base from this, so it may be a read error. The rearrangement links TRBV7-9 to TRBJ2-1, with D possibly matching TRBD1 (6 bases). V dropped 1 base and J dropped 6 bases, with 10 bases sitting between them. This CDR3 is built from 14 residues. Germline lookup yields CDR1 SEHNR and CDR2 FQNEAQ (reference sequence). In DNA form, the CDR3 reads TGTGCCAGCAGCTTAGTGGTAGGGGGCAATGAGCAGTTCTTC. Its translation is CASSLVVGGNEQFF.

A note on this clonotype: A read error may explain this, as a much larger clone is one base away. The V call is TRBV6-1, the J call TRBJ1-5; 7 bases agree with TRBD1. Germline lookup yields CDR1 MNHNS and CDR2 SASEGT. V gave up 8 bases and J gave up 2 bases; unmatched junction bases: 9. This CDR3 is 15 amino acids long. DNA for the CDR3: TGTGCCAGCGGTCGACAGGGAATGGGCAATCAGCCCCAGCATTTT. Encoded protein: CASGRQGMGNQPQHF.

This clonotype came up many times. This chain uses TRBV7-2 with TRBJ2-7, with 13 bases identical to TRBD2. Germline trimming cut 4 bases from V and 5 bases from J; bases unmatched to any gene: 8. The CDR3 totals 16 residues. Germline lookup yields CDR1 SGHTA and CDR2 FQGNSA. The CDR3 protein is CASSWTSGSRRNEQYF. The CDR3 DNA is TGTGCCAGCAGCTGGACTAGCGGGAGTCGGAGGAACGAGCAGTACTTC. Combining the CDR3 with reference TRBV7-2 and TRBJ2-7 gives the whole variable domain GAGVSQSPSNKVTEKGKDVELRCDPISGHTALYWYRQSLGQGLEFLIYFQGNSAPDKSGLPSDRFSAERTGGSVSTLTIQRTQQEDSAVYLCASSWTSGSRRNEQYFGPGTRLTVT.

This clonotype was observed many times. The chain is built from TRBV7-8 and TRBJ1-2, with D unresolved. CDR1 and CDR2 from the germline V gene are SGHVS and FQNEAQ. This CDR3 is 13 amino acids long. V was shortened by 3 bases and J by 7 bases, with 12 bases between the two germline ends. CDR3 sequence: CASSFGPSGGYTF. In DNA form, the CDR3 reads TGTGCCAGCAGCTTTGGGCCTTCCGGTGGCTACACCTTC.

This clonotype was counted only a few times. The chain has TRBV5-6 and TRBJ2-5; D uncertain. CDR1 SGHDT and CDR2 YYEEEE come from the germline V gene. Trimming removed 1 base from V and 0 bases from J, with 4 bases in between. The CDR3 spans 13 residues. CDR3 coding DNA: TGTGCCAGCAGCTTGTACAACCAAGAGACCCAGTACTTC. Amino acid sequence: CASSLYNQETQYF.

This clonotype was found many times. V usage is TRBV28 and J usage is TRBJ1-2, with D perhaps matching TRBD1 (6 bases). The V and J ends lost 5 bases and 8 bases respectively, with 21 bases between them. The V gene's germline CDR1 is MDHEN and CDR2 SYDVKM. This CDR3 spans 15 amino acids. In nucleotides, the CDR3 is TGTGCCAGCAGTCCACAGGGTATAGACAAGGGGGGCTACACCTTC. It is translated as CASSPQGIDKGGYTF.

Points on this clonotype: This may come from a read error, since a much larger clone is one base off. V and J are TRBV3-1 and TRBJ1-4; maybe TRBD1 (5 bases). V was shortened by 7 bases and J by 8 bases, with 14 bases between the two germline ends. The CDR3 is made up of 13 amino acids. CDR1 is LGHDT, CDR2 YNNKEL, per germline (reference sequence). The DNA for the CDR3 is TGTGCCAGCACCCAGGTGAGGGGAGAAAAACTGTTTTTT. It specifies CASTQVRGEKLFF. The whole variable domain, filled in from reference TRBV3-1 and TRBJ1-4, reads DTAVSQTPKYLVTQMGNDKSIKCEQNLGHDTMYWYKQDSKKFLKIMFSYNNKELIINETVPNRFSPKSPDKAHLNLHINSLELGDSAVYFCASTQVRGEKLFFGSGTQLSVL.

V and J are TRBV12-3 or TRBV12-4 and TRBJ1-2; 10 positions match TRBD1. The trim removed 5 bases at V and 4 bases at J, leaving 7 bases unmatched. The CDR3 is 15 amino acids. In nucleotides, the CDR3 is TGTGCCAGCAGTGCAACTTGGGACAGGGGCTATGGCTACACCTTC. Its translation: CASSATWDRGYGYTF.

This clonotype showed up many times. J is TRBJ2-4 and V is TRBV12-3 or TRBV12-4; a weak D match, TRBD2 (7 bases). The length of the CDR3 is 13 residues. The V end lost 6 bases, the J end lost 11 bases, and 17 bases lay between the germline ends. Here the CDR3 reads CASRPPGRGFQYF. The CDR3 DNA follows: TGTGCCAGCAGGCCTCCAGGGAGGGGGTTTCAGTACTTC.

Only a few counts were recorded for this clonotype. A read error is likely here: a far larger clone is one base away. The chain has TRBV7-2 and TRBJ1-1, with unresolved D. Germline values: CDR1 SGHTA, CDR2 FQGNSA. This CDR3 has 15 residues. CDR3 DNA sequence: TGTGCCAGCAGCTTAGGAGGGTACATGAACATTGAAGCTTTCTTT. Encoded protein: CASSLGGYMNIEAFF.

This clonotype was seen only a few times. The chain couples TRBV10-3 to TRBJ1-5; 7 nucleotides line up with TRBD1. This CDR3 is built from 14 residues. The J segment lost 6 bases and the V segment lost 6 bases, leaving 8 bases of the junction unmatched. From germline, CDR1 is ENHRY and CDR2 SYGVKD. CDR3 nucleotide sequence: TGTGCCATCAGCGGACAGGTCTCGAGTCAGCCCCAGCATTTT. As protein: CAISGQVSSQPQHF.